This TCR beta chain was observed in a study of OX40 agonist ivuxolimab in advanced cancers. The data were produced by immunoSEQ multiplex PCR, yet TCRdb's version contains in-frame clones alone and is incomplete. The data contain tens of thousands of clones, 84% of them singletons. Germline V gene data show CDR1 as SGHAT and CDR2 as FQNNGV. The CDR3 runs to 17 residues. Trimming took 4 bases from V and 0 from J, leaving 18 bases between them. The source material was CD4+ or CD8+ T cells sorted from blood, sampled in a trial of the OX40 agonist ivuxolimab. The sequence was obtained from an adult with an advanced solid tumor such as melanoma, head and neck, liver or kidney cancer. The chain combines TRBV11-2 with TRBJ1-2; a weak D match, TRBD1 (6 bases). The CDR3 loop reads CASSWGTPIRANYGYTF. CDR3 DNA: TGTGCCAGCAGCTGGGGGACACCCATTAGAGCTAACTATGGCTACACCTTC.